This T cell receptor (beta chain) was found in a study of T cell repertoires in cytomegalovirus infection. Whole-study context: Based on public TCR beta signatures, there were indications of CMV infection and of a matching HLA type.

The germline CDR1 and CDR2 sequences are MGHRA and YSYEKL. There are 16 residues in the CDR3. V shed 1 base, J shed 0 bases, and the junction held 6 bases outside the gene matches. Via MiXCR, TCRdb re-called the reads, giving one row per CDR3 protein. The sample records 160,000 or so distinct CDR3 sequences, around 20% being singletons. The TCR comes from a human donor in good health (CMV status not recorded). Some clones in this sample may be carry-over from other donors' samples. The sequencing sample was made of PBMCs. The chain employs TRBV4-1 and TRBJ2-7, with TRBD1 matching 7 bases. The CDR3 reads CASSQGGGSASYEQYF. CDR3 bases: TGCGCCAGCAGCCAAGGAGGGGGCAGCGCCTCCTACGAGCAGTACTTC.